Reported below is one T cell receptor beta chain. Its antigen is currently unknown. CDR1 is ENHRY and CDR2 is SYGVKD in the germline V gene. The CDR3 is made up of 14 amino acids. Each sample had eight separate cDNA synthesis reactions. Following a re-call of the 5' RACE reads, TCRdb has one entry per CDR3 protein and lacks DNA. Its listing shows roughly 170,000 distinct CDR3 sequences. This sample is part of a study of monozygotic twins with inflammatory bowel disease. Findings and limits, study-wide: Variability in patient repertoires may have come partly from differing immunosuppressive treatments.

From whole blood, total RNA was isolated without any sorting of T cells. The sample consisted of blood. The V and J genes are TRBV10-3 and TRBJ2-2; no DNA is available, so the TRBD1 call from TCRdb remains unchecked. This sequence was found in a human donor with ulcerative colitis or Crohn's disease, or a healthy co-twin of an affected twin (not recorded which). CDR3 in amino acids: CAISESGGTGELFF.